This is a list of T cell receptor beta chains from one sample in a study of T cell repertoires in cytomegalovirus infection. TCRdb fed the reads into MiXCR, producing one record per CDR3 protein. The table has 700,000 to 850,000 distinct CDR3 sequences, 30% to 35% seen once. Their antigen targets remain unknown. The source material was cultured CD8+ T cells from PBMCs, sampled from culture after CMV antigen stimulation. The source of these receptors is a human donor in good health (CMV status not recorded). Some clones in this sample may be carry-over from other donors' samples. Both conserved end residues are part of each CDR3. D genes are given only for firm matches. Only some rows state a clone size, as once, few, many or a class for expanded clones.

D gene: .; clone size: few; V gene: TRBV6-5; J gene: TRBJ2-4; CDR3 length: 16; CDR3 DNA: TGTGCCAGCAGTTACTCTACAGGACCGGCAAAAAACATTCAGTACTTC; CDR3 protein: CASSYSTGPAKNIQYF
D gene: TRBD1; clone size: .; V gene: TRBV6-8; J gene: TRBJ1-2; CDR3 length: 16; CDR3 DNA: TGTGCCAGCAGTTACTCCCTGACAGGGTTCAACTATGGCTACACCTTC; CDR3 protein: CASSYSLTGFNYGYTF
D gene: .; clone size: once; V gene: TRBV6-8; J gene: TRBJ1-1; CDR3 length: 13; CDR3 DNA: TGTGCCAGCAGTATGGGACTCACGTCTGAAGCTTTCTTT; CDR3 protein: CASSMGLTSEAFF
D gene: .; clone size: .; V gene: TRBV28; J gene: TRBJ2-1; CDR3 length: 14; CDR3 DNA: TGTGCCAGCCAACCGGTAGGGGAATTAAATGAGCAGTTCTTC; CDR3 protein: CASQPVGELNEQFF
D gene: .; clone size: few; V gene: TRBV4-3; J gene: TRBJ1-1; CDR3 length: 15; CDR3 DNA: TGCGCCAGCAGCCAAGATCCCCAGGGCGGGACTGAAGCTTTCTTT; CDR3 protein: CASSQDPQGGTEAFF
D gene: .; clone size: .; V gene: TRBV10-3; J gene: TRBJ2-4; CDR3 length: 19; CDR3 DNA: TGTGCCATCAGGGAGGGAGGGACATATCTTCTCTTTGGCAAAAACATTCAGTACTTC; CDR3 protein: CAIREGGTYLLFGKNIQYF
D gene: .; clone size: few; V gene: TRBV4-1; J gene: TRBJ1-3; CDR3 length: 16; CDR3 DNA: TGCGCCAGCAGCCTACCAGAATGGATCTCTGGAAACACCATATATTTT; CDR3 protein: CASSLPEWISGNTIYF
D gene: .; clone size: .; V gene: TRBV2; J gene: TRBJ1-5; CDR3 length: 11; CDR3 DNA: TGTGCCAGCAGTGGCCCTCAGCCCCAGCATTTT; CDR3 protein: CASSGPQPQHF
D gene: .; clone size: many; V gene: TRBV7-3; J gene: TRBJ1-2; CDR3 length: 15; CDR3 DNA: TGTGCCAGCAGCTTAGTAGGAGGGGCCCGCTATGGCTACACCTTC; CDR3 protein: CASSLVGGARYGYTF
D gene: .; clone size: .; V gene: TRBV4-1; J gene: TRBJ2-1; CDR3 length: 15; CDR3 DNA: TGCGCCAGCAGCCTGGCGGCTAGCCGTGACAATGAGCAGTTCTTC; CDR3 protein: CASSLAASRDNEQFF
D gene: .; clone size: many; V gene: TRBV7-6; J gene: TRBJ1-2; CDR3 length: 16; CDR3 DNA: TGTGCCAGCAGCGTCGAAGGGACACTACCTAACTATGGCTACACCTTC; CDR3 protein: CASSVEGTLPNYGYTF
D gene: TRBD1; clone size: many; V gene: TRBV7-9; J gene: TRBJ1-2; CDR3 length: 14; CDR3 DNA: TGTGCCAGCAGCGCACCGGGACAGGGGTATGGCTACACCTTC; CDR3 protein: CASSAPGQGYGYTF
D gene: .; clone size: many; V gene: TRBV7-6; J gene: TRBJ2-3; CDR3 length: 15; CDR3 DNA: TGTGCCAGCAGCTTAGGGTACAGCCTAGCGGATACGCAGTATTTT; CDR3 protein: CASSLGYSLADTQYF
D gene: .; clone size: once; V gene: TRBV14; J gene: TRBJ2-5; CDR3 length: 12; CDR3 DNA: TGTGCCAGCAGTCCTAGGGGCAAGACCCAGTACTTC; CDR3 protein: CASSPRGKTQYF
D gene: .; clone size: .; V gene: TRBV4-1; J gene: TRBJ2-1; CDR3 length: 17; CDR3 DNA: TGCGCCAGCAGCCAAGATACTAGCCGAAGCTCCTACAATGAGCAGTTCTTC; CDR3 protein: CASSQDTSRSSYNEQFF
D gene: .; clone size: .; V gene: TRBV12-3/TRBV12-4; J gene: TRBJ1-3; CDR3 length: 11; CDR3 DNA: TGTGCCAGCAGTTACTTAAACACCATGTATTTT; CDR3 protein: CASSYLNTMYF
D gene: .; clone size: .; V gene: TRBV9; J gene: TRBJ1-1; CDR3 length: 14; CDR3 DNA: TGTGCCAGCAGCGTATCCGGACCGAACACTGAAGCTTTCTTT; CDR3 protein: CASSVSGPNTEAFF
D gene: .; clone size: few; V gene: TRBV18; J gene: TRBJ2-1; CDR3 length: 16; CDR3 DNA: TGTGCCAGCTCACCACCCGACAGGAGGCCTTACAATGAGCAGTTCTTC; CDR3 protein: CASSPPDRRPYNEQFF
D gene: .; clone size: few; V gene: TRBV28; J gene: TRBJ1-4; CDR3 length: 15; CDR3 DNA: TGTGCCAGCAGTTTGATTTCAGGCCCCAATGAAAAACTGTTTTTT; CDR3 protein: CASSLISGPNEKLFF
D gene: .; clone size: .; V gene: TRBV7-9; J gene: TRBJ2-3; CDR3 length: 14; CDR3 DNA: TGTGCCAGCAGCTTAGAGCCCGCTCCCAATACGCAGTATTTT; CDR3 protein: CASSLEPAPNTQYF
D gene: .; clone size: .; V gene: TRBV27; J gene: TRBJ1-1; CDR3 length: 14; CDR3 DNA: TGTGCCAGCAGTTCAGGGATTCTGAACACTGAAGCTTTCTTT; CDR3 protein: CASSSGILNTEAFF
D gene: .; clone size: .; V gene: TRBV5-1; J gene: TRBJ2-1; CDR3 length: 12; CDR3 DNA: TGCGCCAGCAGCTCAAATGACAATGAGCAGTTCTTC; CDR3 protein: CASSSNDNEQFF
D gene: .; clone size: .; V gene: TRBV28; J gene: TRBJ1-4; CDR3 length: 16; CDR3 DNA: TGTGCCAGCAGTTTAATGCTTGGGGTCACTAATGAAAAACTGTTTTTT; CDR3 protein: CASSLMLGVTNEKLFF
D gene: TRBD1; clone size: few; V gene: TRBV27; J gene: TRBJ1-1; CDR3 length: 13; CDR3 DNA: TGTGCCAGCAGTTTTGGGACAGCCACTGAAGCTTTCTTT; CDR3 protein: CASSFGTATEAFF
D gene: TRBD2; clone size: .; V gene: TRBV4-1; J gene: TRBJ2-1; CDR3 length: 16; CDR3 DNA: TGCGCCAGCAGCCACGGAGCGGGGGGCACATCTAATGAGCAGTTCTTC; CDR3 protein: CASSHGAGGTSNEQFF
D gene: TRBD1; clone size: many; V gene: TRBV7-9; J gene: TRBJ2-7; CDR3 length: 14; CDR3 DNA: TGTGCCAGCAGCTCCAGGGGGAAGACCTACGAGCAGTACTTC; CDR3 protein: CASSSRGKTYEQYF
D gene: .; clone size: few; V gene: TRBV12-3/TRBV12-4; J gene: TRBJ2-2; CDR3 length: 15; CDR3 DNA: TGTGCCAGCAGCCCCCTCGGTCGGGGTGTCGGGGAGCTGTTTTTT; CDR3 protein: CASSPLGRGVGELFF
D gene: .; clone size: many; V gene: TRBV19; J gene: TRBJ1-1; CDR3 length: 12; CDR3 DNA: TGTGCCAGTAGTGCTGTCGGCACTGAAGCTTTCTTT; CDR3 protein: CASSAVGTEAFF
D gene: TRBD2; clone size: .; V gene: TRBV5-1; J gene: TRBJ2-7; CDR3 length: 14; CDR3 DNA: TGCGCCAGCAGCCGCGGGGGTGAGGGCAACGAGCAGTACTTC; CDR3 protein: CASSRGGEGNEQYF
D gene: .; clone size: .; V gene: TRBV6-1; J gene: TRBJ2-5; CDR3 length: 15; CDR3 DNA: TGTGCCAGCAACACGCCAGGGGACCTCCAAGAGACCCAGTACTTC; CDR3 protein: CASNTPGDLQETQYF
D gene: .; clone size: few; V gene: TRBV19; J gene: TRBJ1-2; CDR3 length: 12; CDR3 DNA: TGTGCCAGTAGTTTCGGACAGAGCGGCTACACCTTC; CDR3 protein: CASSFGQSGYTF
D gene: TRBD2; clone size: .; V gene: TRBV20-1; J gene: TRBJ2-7; CDR3 length: 17; CDR3 DNA: TGCAGTGCTTCAGACTGGGGGACTAGCAGGAAGTATTACGAGCAGTACTTC; CDR3 protein: CSASDWGTSRKYYEQYF
D gene: .; clone size: .; V gene: TRBV12-3/TRBV12-4; J gene: TRBJ2-2; CDR3 length: 13; CDR3 DNA: TGTGCCAGCCAAAGGGGGGTGCCCGGGGAGCTGTTTTTT; CDR3 protein: CASQRGVPGELFF
D gene: TRBD1; clone size: .; V gene: TRBV4-1; J gene: TRBJ2-7; CDR3 length: 17; CDR3 DNA: TGCGCCAGCAGCCAAGATTTCGGACAGGGGAAGTCCCACGAGCAGTACTTC; CDR3 protein: CASSQDFGQGKSHEQYF
D gene: .; clone size: few; V gene: TRBV7-8; J gene: TRBJ2-5; CDR3 length: 12; CDR3 DNA: TGTGCCAGCAGCTCGGCTGAGGAGACCCAGTACTTC; CDR3 protein: CASSSAEETQYF
D gene: TRBD1; clone size: .; V gene: TRBV6-5; J gene: TRBJ2-5; CDR3 length: 13; CDR3 DNA: TGTGCCAGCAGTTCAGGGGGCGCGCAGACCCAGTACTTC; CDR3 protein: CASSSGGAQTQYF
D gene: TRBD2; clone size: few; V gene: TRBV12-5; J gene: TRBJ2-5; CDR3 length: 20; CDR3 DNA: TGTGCTAGTGGTTCTTACTTTCTTACCCCGGGACTACCGAGCAGAGAGACCCAGTACTTC; CDR3 protein: CASGSYFLTPGLPSRETQYF
D gene: .; clone size: .; V gene: TRBV2; J gene: TRBJ2-1; CDR3 length: 14; CDR3 DNA: TGTGCCAGCAGTGAAGCGGCTCGTAGGGTTGAGCAGTTCTTC; CDR3 protein: CASSEAARRVEQFF
D gene: .; clone size: few; V gene: TRBV24-1; J gene: TRBJ2-5; CDR3 length: 14; CDR3 DNA: TGTGCCACCAGTGCCCCCGGTCAAGGGGAGACCCAGTACTTC; CDR3 protein: CATSAPGQGETQYF
D gene: TRBD1; clone size: .; V gene: TRBV5-6; J gene: TRBJ1-4; CDR3 length: 15; CDR3 DNA: TGTGCCAGCAGCGATACAGGGGGAGCGGTTGAAAAACTGTTTTTT; CDR3 protein: CASSDTGGAVEKLFF
D gene: .; clone size: .; V gene: TRBV14; J gene: TRBJ2-1; CDR3 length: 14; CDR3 DNA: TGTGCCAGCAGCCAAGTACCCTCTGGGAATGAGCAGTTCTTC; CDR3 protein: CASSQVPSGNEQFF
D gene: .; clone size: many; V gene: TRBV7-9; J gene: TRBJ2-1; CDR3 length: 15; CDR3 DNA: TGTGCCAGCAGCCCTCGGAACAAGCTCCACAATGAGCAGTTCTTC; CDR3 protein: CASSPRNKLHNEQFF
D gene: .; clone size: .; V gene: TRBV4-1; J gene: TRBJ1-1; CDR3 length: 14; CDR3 DNA: TGCGCCAGCAGCCATCTGGGGGGAGGCACTGAAGCTTTCTTT; CDR3 protein: CASSHLGGGTEAFF
D gene: .; clone size: .; V gene: TRBV6-1; J gene: TRBJ1-1; CDR3 length: 12; CDR3 DNA: TGTGCCAGCAAGAGCCAGAACACTGAAGCTTTCTTT; CDR3 protein: CASKSQNTEAFF
D gene: TRBD1; clone size: .; V gene: TRBV20-1; J gene: TRBJ2-5; CDR3 length: 13; CDR3 DNA: TGCAGTGCAAGGGACAGGACCCAAGAGACCCAGTACTTC; CDR3 protein: CSARDRTQETQYF
D gene: .; clone size: few; V gene: TRBV15; J gene: TRBJ2-1; CDR3 length: 17; CDR3 DNA: TGTGCCACCAGCAGAGGACTCCAGGGGGGGGCCTACAATGAGCAGTTCTTC; CDR3 protein: CATSRGLQGGAYNEQFF
D gene: TRBD1; clone size: few; V gene: TRBV12-3/TRBV12-4; J gene: TRBJ2-2; CDR3 length: 15; CDR3 DNA: TGTGCCAGCAGGCCGACAGGGCGCGGCACCGGGGAGCTGTTTTTT; CDR3 protein: CASRPTGRGTGELFF
D gene: .; clone size: .; V gene: TRBV7-9; J gene: TRBJ2-4; CDR3 length: 15; CDR3 DNA: TGTGCCAGCAGCCTAGCCGGGACACGTGAAAACATTCAGTACTTC; CDR3 protein: CASSLAGTRENIQYF
D gene: TRBD1; clone size: .; V gene: TRBV5-6; J gene: TRBJ1-1; CDR3 length: 14; CDR3 DNA: TGTGCCAGCAGCCTGGGACAGCTTTTATCTGAAGCTTTCTTT; CDR3 protein: CASSLGQLLSEAFF
D gene: .; clone size: few; V gene: TRBV6-5; J gene: TRBJ1-2; CDR3 length: 12; CDR3 DNA: TGTGCCAGCAGTGGACCGGGACGTGGCTACACCTTC; CDR3 protein: CASSGPGRGYTF
D gene: .; clone size: .; V gene: TRBV25-1; J gene: TRBJ2-2; CDR3 length: 13; CDR3 DNA: TGTGCCATCGGGGCCCTTGGGACCGGGGAGCTGTTTTTT; CDR3 protein: CAIGALGTGELFF
D gene: .; clone size: .; V gene: TRBV29-1; J gene: TRBJ1-2; CDR3 length: 12; CDR3 DNA: TGCAGCGTCGATCAGGGACCCTATGGCTACACCTTC; CDR3 protein: CSVDQGPYGYTF
D gene: TRBD1; clone size: few; V gene: TRBV7-2; J gene: TRBJ1-5; CDR3 length: 18; CDR3 DNA: TGTGCCAGCAGCTTCCCCTTCGAGACAGGGAGGTACGGTCAGCCCCAGCATTTT; CDR3 protein: CASSFPFETGRYGQPQHF
D gene: .; clone size: .; V gene: TRBV15; J gene: TRBJ2-7; CDR3 length: 12; CDR3 DNA: TGTGCCACCAGCGGGAACCTCTACGAGCAGTACTTC; CDR3 protein: CATSGNLYEQYF
D gene: TRBD1; clone size: few; V gene: TRBV4-2; J gene: TRBJ1-2; CDR3 length: 17; CDR3 DNA: TGTGCCAGCAGCCAAGATCCTAAGGGGGCTCCCCTCAGGGGCTACACCTTC; CDR3 protein: CASSQDPKGAPLRGYTF
D gene: .; clone size: .; V gene: TRBV19; J gene: TRBJ2-7; CDR3 length: 15; CDR3 DNA: TGTGCCACTTCCGAGGGGGACTTCCTTTCCTACGAGCAGTACTTC; CDR3 protein: CATSEGDFLSYEQYF
D gene: .; clone size: few; V gene: TRBV7-9; J gene: TRBJ1-1; CDR3 length: 17; CDR3 DNA: TGTGCCAGCAGCTTCACCGGCAGGGGTCCCATGAACACTGAAGCTTTCTTT; CDR3 protein: CASSFTGRGPMNTEAFF
D gene: TRBD2; clone size: .; V gene: TRBV27; J gene: TRBJ2-3; CDR3 length: 17; CDR3 DNA: TGTGCCAGCAGTTACGGACTAGCGGGGGCAGACACAGATACGCAGTATTTT; CDR3 protein: CASSYGLAGADTDTQYF
D gene: TRBD1; clone size: .; V gene: TRBV27; J gene: TRBJ1-1; CDR3 length: 17; CDR3 DNA: TGTGCCAGCAGCCCCTTCAGGACAGGGGTGGGAGTCGCTGAAGCTTTCTTT; CDR3 protein: CASSPFRTGVGVAEAFF